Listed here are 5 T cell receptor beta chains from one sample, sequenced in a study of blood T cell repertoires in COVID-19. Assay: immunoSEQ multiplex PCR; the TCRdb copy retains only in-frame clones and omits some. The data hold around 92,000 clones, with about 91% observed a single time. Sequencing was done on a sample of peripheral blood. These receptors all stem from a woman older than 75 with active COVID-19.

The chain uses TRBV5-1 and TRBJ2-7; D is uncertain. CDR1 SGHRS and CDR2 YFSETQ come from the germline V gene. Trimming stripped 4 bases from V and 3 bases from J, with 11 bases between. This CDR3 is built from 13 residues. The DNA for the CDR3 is TGCGCCAGCAGCGGTGATACGGGCTACGAGCAGTACTTC. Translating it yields CASSGDTGYEQYF.

Written as DNA, the CDR3 is TGCGCCAGCAGCCTGGAGGGGGCCGCGTCCTACGAGCAGTACTTC. Translating gives CASSLEGAASYEQYF. The chain couples TRBV5-1 to TRBJ2-7; weak D call: TRBD1 (7 bases). The CDR3 spans 15 residues. V lost 4 bases, J lost 1 base, and 15 bases lay in between. Germline V gene lookup returns CDR1 SGHRS and CDR2 YFSETQ.

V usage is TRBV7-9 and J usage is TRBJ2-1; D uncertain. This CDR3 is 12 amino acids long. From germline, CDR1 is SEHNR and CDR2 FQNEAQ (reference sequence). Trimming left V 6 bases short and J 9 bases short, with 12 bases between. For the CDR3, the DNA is TGTGCCAGCAGTCAGGCTACAACTGAGCAGTTCTTC. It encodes CASSQATTEQFF.

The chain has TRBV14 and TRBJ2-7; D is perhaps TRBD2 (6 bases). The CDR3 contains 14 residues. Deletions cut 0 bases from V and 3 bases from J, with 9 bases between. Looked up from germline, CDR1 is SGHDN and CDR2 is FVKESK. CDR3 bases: TGTGCCAGCAGCCAAGAGAATAGCGGCTACGAGCAGTACTTC. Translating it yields CASSQENSGYEQYF.

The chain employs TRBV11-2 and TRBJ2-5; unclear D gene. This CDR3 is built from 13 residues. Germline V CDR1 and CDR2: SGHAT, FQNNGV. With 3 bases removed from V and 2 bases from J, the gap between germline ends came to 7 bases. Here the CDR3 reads CASSFGSQETQYF. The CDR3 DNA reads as TGTGCCAGCAGCTTCGGGTCTCAAGAGACCCAGTACTTC.